This paragraph covers one T cell receptor (beta chain) sequence. The data were obtained in a study of control samples from healthy donors and cancer patients. Repertoires were generated with immunoSEQ multiplex PCR, while TCRdb's copy carries only in-frame clones and drops some. Among some 44,000 clones listed, over 65% were seen once. The specimen was formalin-fixed, paraffin-embedded tissue. The sequence came from a male donor with melanoma.

The CDR3 DNA is TGTGCCAGCAGTTACGGCCAGAACACTGAAGCTTTCTTT. Its translation: CASSYGQNTEAFF. The rearrangement joins TRBV6-5 to TRBJ1-1; D ambiguous. Germline CDR1 and CDR2: MNHEY and SVGAGI. V was pared by 2 bases and J by 1 base, with 5 bases between. This CDR3 is 13 amino acids long.